This TCR beta chain stems from a study of CXCR3-negative and CXCR3-positive naive CD8 T cells. Findings and caveats of the study: CXCR3-positive naive cells had TRB CDR3s that were more hydrophobic than CXCR3-negative naive cells had.

The method, 5' RACE with UMI labels, was used to prepare the TRB cDNA libraries. TCRdb reanalyzed the 5' RACE reads, giving one entry per CDR3 protein sequence and no DNA. The sample table sets out about 150,000 distinct CDR3 sequences. Germline V gene sequence: CDR1 SGHRS, CDR2 YFSETQ. This CDR3 has 18 residues. Comment on this clonotype: The antigen remains unidentified.

This TCR derives from a human donor in good health. Some clones in this sample may be carry-over from other donors' samples. Sequenced: naive CXCR3+ CD8+ T cells from blood. The subset is: CD45RO-CCR7+CD27+CD95- naive CD8+ T cells expressing CXCR3 (TNR3+). This sequence joins TRBV5-1 and TRBJ2-3; TCRdb lists TRBD1, though no DNA is available to test this call. This CDR3 is CASSSKPDVDPGTDTQYF.